The present T cell receptor (beta chain) was sequenced within a study of T cell changes during pregnancy in multiple sclerosis. V lost 1 base and J 1 base, leaving 9 bases between the germline ends. Germline lookup yields CDR1 SGHNT and CDR2 YYREEE (reference sequence). The CDR3 loop spans 14 amino acids. Produced via immunoSEQ multiplex PCR; TCRdb's table is partial and in-frame only. The repertoire holds roughly 120,000 clones, with 90% to 95% as singletons. The source of this sequence is a female donor with multiple sclerosis, enrolled in a pregnancy study. This material consisted of peripheral blood, taken before pregnancy. The chain is built from TRBV5-4 and TRBJ2-7; D is unclear. CDR3 sequence: CASSLSSGSYEQYF. CDR3 DNA sequence: TGTGCCAGCAGCTTGTCGAGTGGTTCCTACGAGCAGTACTTC.